Ten or more counts support the clone carrying this T cell receptor (beta chain). Its antigen is undetermined. These data are taken from a study of T cells in Graves' hyperthyroidism and ophthalmopathy. Study-level information: Initial diagnosis, before any treatment, was when peripheral blood was collected. The study, taken as a whole, reports: Expanded thyroid clonotypes (above 0.001) were mostly also found in blood. The model identified upcoming ophthalmopathy a median approximately 6.5 months ahead of onset.

Researchers amplified the TCR beta CDR3 regions from RNA transcripts. The study used the HTBI primer set for a first-round RT-PCR of the TCR CDR3. TCRdb fed the multiplex PCR reads into MiXCR, producing one record per CDR3 protein. The data show roughly 250,000 distinct CDR3 sequences, with around 15% seen just once and about 29% held by the top ten. Germline loops: CDR1 MNHEY, CDR2 SMNVEV (reference sequence). The ends were cut back, 6 bases at V and 2 bases at J, with 11 bases in the middle. The CDR3 is 14 residues long. The chain links TRBV27 to TRBJ1-5; no clear D gene. The sequence derives from a woman under 30 with Graves' ophthalmopathy. The sample taken for sequencing was blood. The CDR3 DNA reads TGTGCCAGCAGACAAATTGGGGGCAATCAGCCCCAGCATTTT. Its protein product is CASRQIGGNQPQHF.